The 16 T cell receptor beta chains presented below share a single source sample, sequenced in a study of blood T cell repertoires in COVID-19 (dated by TCRdb to about 2020). Receptor amplification or capture employed the immunoSEQ multiplex PCR assay. As stored in TCRdb, this immuneACCESS dataset retains in-frame rearrangements with V and J assigned. A fraction of the clones does not appear; measured against another copy, unresolved V genes explain less than half of the discrepancy, and the remainder lacks a known reason. The sample table shows 350,000 to 450,000 clones, and more than 70% are seen once. The top ten constitute 0.95% to 1.5% of the sample. The source material was peripheral blood. The receptors derive from a man aged 40-55 years with acute or convalescent COVID-19.

The V and J genes are TRBV7-9 and TRBJ2-2; 8 bases match TRBD1. This CDR3 has 16 residues. Germline V CDR1 and CDR2: SEHNR, FQNEAQ (reference sequence). J was trimmed by 1 base and V by 8 bases; bases with no gene match: 9. CDR3 protein: CASCNPGTGNTGELFF. CDR3 DNA sequence: TGTGCCAGCTGTAATCCCGGGACAGGGAACACCGGGGAGCTGTTTTTT.

V is TRBV27 and J is TRBJ1-2, with TRBD1 matching over 7 bases. J lost 5 bases, V lost 5 bases, and 17 bases had no gene match. CDR3 size: 17 residues. Germline V gives CDR1 MNHEY, CDR2 SMNVEV (reference sequence). CDR3 bases: TGTGCCAGCAGTCTTAAACGCTACCAGCAGGGGGAATATGGCTACACCTTC. Its protein is CASSLKRYQQGEYGYTF.

J is TRBJ2-3 and V is TRBV5-1, with D perhaps matching TRBD2 (6 bases). The CDR3 runs to 15 residues. Trimming left V 3 bases short and J 2 bases short, with 13 bases between. Germline loops: CDR1 SGHRS, CDR2 YFSETQ. CDR3 sequence (DNA): TGCGCCAGCAGCTGGGGGGACCAATCCACAGATACGCAGTATTTT. Translation: CASSWGDQSTDTQYF.

The chain joins TRBV20-1 to TRBJ1-1, with D possibly TRBD1 on 5 matching bases. V was pared by 3 bases and J by 0 bases, with 14 bases between. CDR3 length equals 15 residues. The germline V gene encodes CDR1 DFQATT and CDR2 SNEGSKA (reference sequence). The CDR3 is CSASWAGLLNTEAFF. DNA of the CDR3: TGCAGTGCTAGTTGGGCAGGGCTCTTGAACACTGAAGCTTTCTTT.

The chain employs TRBV24-1 and TRBJ1-1; TRBD1 matches at 9 bases. The CDR3 covers 13 residues. From germline, CDR1 is KGHDR and CDR2 SFDVKD. The V and J ends lost 8 bases and 1 base, in that order; junction bases with no gene match: 1. CDR3 amino acids: CATKDRGNTEAFF. Here the CDR3 DNA reads TGTGCCACCAAGGACAGGGGGAACACTGAAGCTTTCTTT.

This sequence joins TRBV19 and TRBJ2-7, with TRBD1 identical over 10 bases. This CDR3 comprises 13 residues. Germline V gene sequence: CDR1 LNHDA, CDR2 SQIVND (reference sequence). Germline trimming cut 6 bases from V and 6 bases from J; bases unmatched to any gene: 5. The CDR3 loop reads CASSFRTGGEQYF. In DNA form, the CDR3 reads TGTGCCAGTAGCTTCCGGACAGGGGGCGAGCAGTACTTC.

This chain links TRBV5-4 with TRBJ2-7; tentatively, D is TRBD2 (5 bases). With 1 base removed from V and 3 bases from J, the gap between germline ends came to 11 bases. CDR3 length equals 14 residues. Germline V CDR1 and CDR2: SGHNT, YYREEE (reference sequence). The CDR3 region is CASSLFGRIYEQYF. The CDR3 DNA is TGTGCCAGCAGCTTGTTTGGGAGAATCTACGAGCAGTACTTC.

The chain is built from TRBV7-9 and TRBJ1-3; no clear D gene. With 2 bases removed from V and 0 bases from J, the gap between germline ends came to 5 bases. The CDR3 contains 14 residues. Germline values: CDR1 SEHNR, CDR2 FQNEAQ (reference sequence). CDR3 loop: CASSLSLSGNTIYF. CDR3 DNA sequence: TGTGCCAGCAGCTTATCCCTCTCTGGAAACACCATATATTTT.

This chain joins TRBV4-3 and TRBJ2-7; 7 nucleotides align to TRBD2. The V gene's germline CDR1 is LGHNA and CDR2 YSLEER. With 1 base clipped from V and 2 bases from J, the junction kept 2 bases outside the gene matches. CDR3 length: 14 amino acids. In DNA form, the CDR3 reads TGCGCCAGCAGCCAAGTTGCGGGGGCCTACGAGCAGTACTTC. Translating gives CASSQVAGAYEQYF.

The chain couples TRBV7-9 to TRBJ2-3; D is perhaps TRBD1 (5 bases). CDR1 and CDR2 (germline): SEHNR, FQNEAQ (reference sequence). The V gene lost 4 bases and the J gene lost 4 bases, with 18 bases spanning the gap. The CDR3 totals 16 residues. CDR3 coding DNA: TGTGCCAGCAGCTCTACAAGGGGTCCTGAGGCAGATACGCAGTATTTT. Its protein product is CASSSTRGPEADTQYF.

With regard to this clone: Other DNA sequences of this sample code for an identical CDR3. The chain carries TRBV18 and TRBJ1-5; the match to TRBD1 covers 7 bases. CDR1 and CDR2 (germline): KGHSH, LQKENI. With V trimmed by 5 bases and J by 0 bases, 7 bases remained unmatched. The CDR3 runs to 16 residues. The CDR3 protein is CASSSDRAYSNQPQHF. CDR3 nucleotides: TGTGCCAGCTCAAGCGACAGGGCTTATAGCAATCAGCCCCAGCATTTT.

The rearrangement joins TRBV29-1 to TRBJ1-1; 10 bases align to TRBD1. The germline V gene encodes CDR1 SQVTM and CDR2 ANQGSEA. Trimming cost V 3 bases and J 5 bases; bases outside gene matches: 6. The CDR3 loop spans 14 amino acids. The chain's CDR3 is CSVETGGVWTEAFF. CDR3 bases: TGCAGCGTTGAGACAGGGGGCGTTTGGACTGAAGCTTTCTTT.

The genes are TRBV19 and TRBJ1-6, with no clear D. V lost 5 bases and J lost 3, with 8 bases in between. CDR1 is LNHDA, CDR2 SQIVND, per germline (reference sequence). The CDR3 totals 14 residues. The CDR3 spells CASSPSDYNSPLHF. The CDR3 coding sequence is TGTGCCAGTAGTCCCAGCGACTATAATTCACCCCTCCACTTT.

V is TRBV21-1 and J is TRBJ1-5. TRBV21-1 is listed as a pseudogene. The CDR3 is 15 residues long. The CDR3 loop is CASSKRREGDQPQHF. The CDR3 coding sequence is TGTGCCAGCAGCAAACGCAGGGAGGGAGATCAGCCCCAGCATTTT.

The rearrangement links TRBV30 to TRBJ1-1, with 10 bases aligning to TRBD1. The CDR3 is 13 amino acids. CDR1 and CDR2 from the germline V gene are GTSNPN and SVGIG (reference sequence). Trimming took 5 bases from V and 0 from J; bases not matched to a gene: 0. This CDR3 reads CAWGQGVNTEAFF. The DNA of the CDR3 is TGTGCCTGGGGACAGGGGGTGAACACTGAAGCTTTCTTT.

The chain employs TRBV6-5 and TRBJ2-7, with D possibly TRBD2 on 6 matching bases. Looked up from germline, CDR1 is MNHEY and CDR2 is SVGAGI. The CDR3 has 14 amino acids. The ends were cut back, 6 bases at V and 0 bases at J, with 12 bases in the middle. CDR3 loop: CASRGLGSSYEQYF. The CDR3 DNA is TGTGCCAGCAGGGGACTGGGGAGCTCCTACGAGCAGTACTTC.